The present TCR beta chain was sequenced within a study of neurological immune-mediated disorders. The time point is: technical triplicate 3. TCRdb reprocessed the 5' RACE reads via MiXCR and lists one record per CDR3 protein. The data show some 30,000 distinct CDR3 sequences, with approximately 16% seen just once and roughly 4.5% held by the top ten. V was trimmed by 3 bases and J by 1 base, leaving 16 bases between them. CDR3 length equals 16 residues. The germline CDR1 and CDR2 sequences are MDHEN and SYDVKM. Sample: CD4+ T cells from blood. This sequence originates from a female donor with HTLV-1-associated myelopathy (HAM/TSP). V usage is TRBV28 and J usage is TRBJ2-7; D unclear. The DNA of the CDR3 is TGTGCCAGCAGTTTTGTCAGGACGAGGTTGTCCTACGAGCAGTACTTC. It codes for CASSFVRTRLSYEQYF.